This is a list of T cell receptor beta chains from one sample in a study of blood T cells in healthy people across ages. TCRdb used MiXCR to reprocess the 5' RACE reads, holding one entry per CDR3 protein. The table has about 970,000 distinct CDR3 sequences, around 54% seen once. The material sequenced was blood. The receptors were sampled from a woman aged 55-70 years in good health. Both conserved end residues are part of each CDR3. Each record gives: clone size, J gene, V gene, D gene, CDR3 protein, CDR3 DNA. D genes are given only for firm matches. The listing skips clone size in some rows; elsewhere it reads once, few, many or a size class.

NA,TRBJ2-1,TRBV7-9,TRBD1,CASSRLQTGTDEQFF,TGTGCCAGCAGCCGCCTCCAGACAGGGACAGATGAGCAGTTCTTC
many,TRBJ2-7,TRBV28,NA,CASSQGTLGEQYF,TGTGCCAGCAGTCAGGGCACCTTGGGGGAGCAGTACTTC
NA,TRBJ2-1,TRBV7-2,NA,CASSLDGDYNEQFF,TGTGCCAGCAGCTTAGACGGAGACTACAATGAGCAGTTCTTC
NA,TRBJ2-5,TRBV19,NA,CASPGGKETQYF,TGTGCCAGCCCTGGCGGGAAAGAGACCCAGTACTTC
NA,TRBJ2-5,TRBV4-1,NA,CASSRGLGQETQYF,TGCGCCAGCAGCCGGGGTTTGGGACAAGAGACCCAGTACTTC
NA,TRBJ2-7,TRBV10-3,NA,CAVRDNYEQYF,TGTGCCGTCCGGGACAATTACGAGCAGTACTTC
few,TRBJ2-5,TRBV24-1,NA,CATSPVPGSSQETQYF,TGTGCCACCAGTCCGGTCCCGGGGAGTAGCCAAGAGACCCAGTACTTC
NA,TRBJ2-6,TRBV18,TRBD1,CASSPITGASSGANVLTF,TGTGCCAGCTCACCTATAACAGGGGCGAGCTCTGGGGCCAACGTCCTGACTTTC
NA,TRBJ2-5,TRBV5-1,TRBD2,CASSSGTSGYNEQYF,TGCGCCAGCAGCTCTGGGACTAGCGGCTACAATGAGCAGTACTTC
few,TRBJ2-5,TRBV7-9,NA,CASSIDWGPETQYF,TGTGCCAGCAGCATCGACTGGGGGCCGGAGACCCAGTACTTC
NA,TRBJ2-5,TRBV9,TRBD2,CASSGREGSYQETQYF,TGTGCCAGCAGCGGGAGGGAGGGTAGCTACCAAGAGACCCAGTACTTC
NA,TRBJ2-3,TRBV9,NA,CASSVGTFTDTQYF,TGTGCCAGCAGCGTAGGGACTTTCACAGATACGCAGTATTTT
many,TRBJ2-1,TRBV5-1,NA,CASSHTGEQFF,TGCGCCAGCAGCCATACTGGTGAGCAGTTCTTC
many,TRBJ1-4,TRBV7-2,NA,CASSPPPAEKLFF,TGTGCCAGCAGCCCACCCCCAGCTGAAAAACTGTTTTTT
few,TRBJ2-5,TRBV6-2/TRBV6-3,TRBD2,CASSYLGGRGQETQYF,TGTGCCAGCAGTTACTTGGGCGGGAGAGGCCAAGAGACCCAGTACTTC
NA,TRBJ2-7,TRBV7-2,TRBD2,CASSSLPRWERGILSVQYF,TGTGCCAGCAGCTCATTACCCCGGTGGGAGCGGGGCATCCTAAGCGTGCAGTACTTC
few,TRBJ2-1,TRBV15,TRBD2,CATSRDTAGLEFNEQFF,TGTGCCACCAGCAGAGATACCGCGGGACTAGAGTTCAATGAGCAGTTCTTC
many,TRBJ2-7,TRBV20-1,NA,CSARDGSIDEQYF,TGCAGTGCTAGAGACGGGAGCATCGACGAGCAGTACTTC
few,TRBJ2-7,TRBV11-1,TRBD2,CASRVLAGALYEQYF,TGTGCCAGCAGGGTCCTAGCGGGAGCCCTCTACGAGCAGTACTTC
few,TRBJ2-5,TRBV5-6,NA,CASRPLRRETQYF,TGTGCCAGCCGACCCTTGCGGAGGGAGACCCAGTACTTC
NA,TRBJ2-1,TRBV11-2,TRBD2,CASSFGLAVTSSYNEQFF,TGTGCCAGCAGCTTCGGACTAGCGGTTACTAGCTCCTACAATGAGCAGTTCTTC
NA,TRBJ2-7,TRBV11-2,TRBD2,CASSSGFGGNFEQYF,TGTGCCAGCAGTTCAGGGTTCGGGGGGAACTTCGAGCAGTACTTC
once,TRBJ2-2,TRBV30,TRBD2,CAWSVFTSGSVNTGELFF,TGTGCCTGGAGTGTATTTACTAGCGGGAGCGTGAACACCGGGGAGCTGTTTTTT
NA,TRBJ2-3,TRBV27,TRBD1,CVSSSRQDRGSTDTQYF,TGTGTCAGCAGTTCACGTCAAGACAGGGGATCTACAGATACGCAGTATTTT
NA,TRBJ2-4,TRBV9,TRBD2,CASSPGLAGPKNIQYF,TGTGCCAGCAGCCCGGGACTAGCGGGACCCAAAAACATTCAGTACTTC
NA,TRBJ2-5,TRBV7-2,NA,CASSLQIHQETQYF,TGTGCCAGCAGCCTCCAGATCCACCAAGAGACCCAGTACTTC
NA,TRBJ2-5,TRBV7-3,TRBD2,CASSLISGSHNEQYF,TGTGCCAGCAGCTTAATTAGCGGGAGCCACAATGAGCAGTACTTC
few,TRBJ1-5,TRBV12-3/TRBV12-4,NA,CASRTTGASPQHF,TGTGCCAGCAGGACGACAGGAGCCAGCCCCCAGCATTTT
NA,TRBJ2-2,TRBV3-1,NA,CASSQVGLNTGELFF,TGTGCCAGCAGCCAAGTGGGATTGAACACCGGGGAGCTGTTTTTT
NA,TRBJ2-1,TRBV15,NA,CATSSLGNEQFF,TGTGCCACCAGCAGTTTAGGCAATGAGCAGTTCTTC
NA,TRBJ2-5,TRBV29-1,NA,CSVSDRRQETQYF,TGCAGCGTCTCGGACAGAAGACAAGAGACCCAGTACTTC
NA,TRBJ2-1,TRBV7-2,TRBD1,CASRPQVRGPNNEQFF,TGTGCTAGCAGGCCCCAGGTTAGGGGGCCTAACAATGAGCAGTTCTTC
NA,TRBJ2-3,TRBV20-1,NA,CSASHRAQVHRRIRRDTQYF,TGCAGTGCTAGCCACCGTGCCCAGGTTCACCGCCGAATTCGTCGAGATACGCAGTATTTT
few,TRBJ2-3,TRBV10-3,NA,CAISRDGDTQYF,TGTGCCATCAGCAGGGATGGAGATACGCAGTATTTT
NA,TRBJ2-7,TRBV6-5,NA,CASNVAGTSYEQYF,TGTGCCAGCAACGTCGCGGGGACTTCCTACGAGCAGTACTTC
NA,TRBJ2-7,TRBV27,NA,CASSSVGGEQYF,TGTGCCAGCAGCTCTGTGGGGGGCGAGCAGTACTTC
NA,TRBJ2-7,TRBV15,TRBD2,CATSRGLASDEQYF,TGTGCCACCAGCAGAGGACTAGCGAGTGACGAGCAGTACTTC
NA,TRBJ2-3,TRBV20-1,TRBD2,CSDTSGSTDTQYF,TGCAGCGATACTAGCGGGAGCACAGATACGCAGTATTTT
few,TRBJ2-2,TRBV7-2,NA,CASSLRIGGGELFF,TGTGCCAGCAGCTTAAGAATTGGTGGTGGGGAGCTGTTTTTT
NA,TRBJ2-1,TRBV7-9,NA,CASSPQGFGNEQFF,TGTGCCAGCAGCCCCCAGGGATTTGGGAATGAGCAGTTCTTC
few,TRBJ2-3,TRBV12-3/TRBV12-4,NA,CASASRGTQYF,TGTGCCAGCGCCTCAAGGGGTACGCAGTATTTT
NA,TRBJ2-4,TRBV4-1,NA,CASSQVAGPSNIQYF,TGCGCCAGCAGCCAAGTTGCAGGGCCTTCAAACATTCAGTACTTC